Sequencing of this TCR beta chain was carried out in a study of Graves' ophthalmopathy and Graves' hyperthyroidism. This CDR3 has 16 amino acids. Germline CDR1 reads SGDLS; CDR2 reads YYNGEE. Trimming shortened V by 2 bases and J by 3 bases, and 14 bases separated the two germline ends. RNA transcripts were the template, and TCR beta CDR3 regions were amplified from them. First-round RT-PCR employed HTBI primers, with a second-round multiplex PCR after it. Via MiXCR, TCRdb re-called the multiplex PCR reads, giving one row per CDR3 protein. The table includes about 500,000 distinct CDR3 sequences, less than 45% detected once.

The clonotype comes from an adult man with Graves' hyperthyroidism. The V and J genes are TRBV9 and TRBJ2-2; possibly TRBD2 for D (6 bases). The sequencing input was peripheral blood or thyroid tissue (not recorded which). CDR3 amino acids: CASSVRSGGDTGELFF. In DNA, the CDR3 is TGTGCCAGCAGCGTTCGGTCCGGGGGTGACACCGGGGAGCTGTTTTTT.